A selection of T cell receptor beta chains follows, all from one sample in a study of blood T cell repertoires in COVID-19. Using immunoSEQ multiplex PCR, the repertoire was profiled, and TCRdb retains in-frame clones only, with some absent. The table shows about 140,000 clones, with 75% to 85% occurring only once. The sequenced sample was peripheral blood. The origin of the receptors is a woman over 75 with acute or convalescent COVID-19. The CDR3 runs from the conserved cysteine through the conserved F or W. A D gene is named only where the DNA matches it firmly. Clone size appears in some rows only: once, few, many, or a class for an expanded clone.

d_gene	abundance	v_gene	j_gene	CDR3nt	CDR3aa
-	-	TRBV4-1	TRBJ1-2	TGCGCCAGCAGCCAAGATGAAGGGACTGGTATTTATGGCTACACCTTC	CASSQDEGTGIYGYTF
-	-	TRBV11-2	TRBJ1-2	TGTGCCAGCAGCCCTGTGGGCAGCTACTATGGCTACACCTTC	CASSPVGSYYGYTF
-	few	TRBV28	TRBJ2-3	TGTGCCAGCGGGCTAGCGAGCACAGATACGCAGTATTTT	CASGLASTDTQYF
TRBD1	-	TRBV7-3	TRBJ1-2	TGTGCCAGCAGCTTGGGTGGGTCGACAGGGTTCTATGGCTACACCTTC	CASSLGGSTGFYGYTF
TRBD2	-	TRBV10-2	TRBJ2-7	TGCGCCAGCAGTGAGGCGGGGGGGCGATACGAGCAGTACTTC	CASSEAGGRYEQYF
-	-	TRBV15	TRBJ1-2	TGTGCCACCAGCAGAGAGGCAGGGGTATTAGGGATGTTCGTGTTC	CATSREAGVLGMFVF
-	-	TRBV13	TRBJ1-1	TGTGCCACCCGTCAAATATCGGGCAGGGGCATGGCTGAAGCTTTCTTT	CATRQISGRGMAEAFF
-	-	TRBV19	TRBJ2-7	TGTGCCAGTAGACCCGCCGACTACCCCGCCTACGAGCAGTACTTC	CASRPADYPAYEQYF
TRBD1	-	TRBV27	TRBJ2-3	TGTGCCAGCAGTTTATCGTGGACAGGGGGCCGTACGCAGTATTTT	CASSLSWTGGRTQYF
TRBD1	-	TRBV19	TRBJ2-1	TGTGCCAGTAGTATAGGGACAGGGTGGGGGAATGAGCAGTTCTTC	CASSIGTGWGNEQFF
TRBD1	-	TRBV5-1	TRBJ1-5	TGCGCCAGCAGCCTACGGGACAGAAGATATAGCAATCAGCCCCAGCATTTT	CASSLRDRRYSNQPQHF
TRBD1	few	TRBV3-1/TRBV3-2	TRBJ1-1	TGTGCCAGCAGCCAAGAGTATGGGACAGTGAACACTGAAGCTTTCTTT	CASSQEYGTVNTEAFF
-	-	TRBV7-6	TRBJ1-1	TGTGCCAGCAGCTTTCAACAGGGCGGCATGAACACTGAAGCTTTCTTT	CASSFQQGGMNTEAFF
-	-	TRBV4-2	TRBJ1-4	TGTGCCAGCAGCCAAGCTACAGGGTCAAGGGAAAAACTGTTTTTT	CASSQATGSREKLFF
-	-	TRBV10-2	TRBJ1-2	TGCGCCAGCAGTGATGACATCTTCTCTAACTATGGCTACACCTTC	CASSDDIFSNYGYTF
-	-	TRBV4-2	TRBJ1-4	TGTGCCAGCAGCCAAGATCCTGGGAGGGCAACTAATGAAAAACTGTTTTTT	CASSQDPGRATNEKLFF
TRBD2	-	TRBV29-1	TRBJ2-4	TGCAGCGTTGAAGATACGGCGGCGGGAGAGATGACCAAAAACATTCAGTACTTC	CSVEDTAAGEMTKNIQYF
TRBD2	-	TRBV7-2	TRBJ2-5	TGTGCCAGCAGCCCCGGGGGTCTGATGGCGTCTAGCGGGAGAAAGACCCAGTACTTC	CASSPGGLMASSGRKTQYF
-	few	TRBV7-9	TRBJ1-3	TGTGCCAGCACCCGGGGGGGTAACAGTGGAAACACCATATATTTT	CASTRGGNSGNTIYF
TRBD1	-	TRBV19	TRBJ2-4	TGTGCCAGTAGGGACAGGGGGAAAAACATTCAGTACTTC	CASRDRGKNIQYF
-	-	TRBV14	TRBJ2-5	TGTGCCAGCAGCCAAGATTCCCTACAAGAGACCCAGTACTTC	CASSQDSLQETQYF
TRBD2	-	TRBV7-8	TRBJ2-4	TGTGCCAGCAGCCCCCGGACTAGCGGGGGGTGGTACATTCAGTACTTC	CASSPRTSGGWYIQYF
-	-	TRBV6-5	TRBJ2-1	TGTGCCAGCAGGGATCCGCCAGGGCGCGATGAGCAGTTCTTC	CASRDPPGRDEQFF
-	-	TRBV2	TRBJ1-5	TGTGCCAGCAGTGATTGGACAACGAGCAATCAGCCCCAGCATTTT	CASSDWTTSNQPQHF
-	-	TRBV7-9	TRBJ2-3	TGTGCCAGCAGCTTAGGTTTTTATACTCCGAGCACAGATACGCAGTATTTT	CASSLGFYTPSTDTQYF
-	-	TRBV5-4	TRBJ1-6	TGTGCCTACACCCGGAGCAGCTCCTATAATTCACCCCTCCACTTT	CAYTRSSSYNSPLHF
-	-	TRBV30	TRBJ1-1	TGTGCCTGGACCCAGGGGAGGGGCACTGAAGCTTTCTTT	CAWTQGRGTEAFF
TRBD2	-	TRBV10-3	TRBJ2-3	TGTGCCACCTTGCGGGGGTACACAGATACGCAGTATTTT	CATLRGYTDTQYF
-	many	TRBV7-9	TRBJ1-3	TGTGCGGCCGGGGGGCACCCGAGCTCTGGAAACACCATATATTTT	CAAGGHPSSGNTIYF
-	few	TRBV19	TRBJ1-1	TGTGCCAGTAGTAACGCCCTGAGACGGGGAAGCACTGAAGCTTTCTTT	CASSNALRRGSTEAFF
TRBD1	-	TRBV5-1	TRBJ1-2	TGCGCCAGCAGCCCGGACAGGGAATGGTATGGCTACACCTTC	CASSPDREWYGYTF